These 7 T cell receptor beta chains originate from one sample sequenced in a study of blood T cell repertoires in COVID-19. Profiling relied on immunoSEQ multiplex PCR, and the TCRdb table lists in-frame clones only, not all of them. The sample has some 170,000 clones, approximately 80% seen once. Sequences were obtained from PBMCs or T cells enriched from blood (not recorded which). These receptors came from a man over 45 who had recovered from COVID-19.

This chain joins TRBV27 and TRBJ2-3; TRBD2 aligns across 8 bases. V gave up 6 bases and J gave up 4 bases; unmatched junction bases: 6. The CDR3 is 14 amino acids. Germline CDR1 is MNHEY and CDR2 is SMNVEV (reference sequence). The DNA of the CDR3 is TGTGCCAGCAGACTCGGGGGGGCTTCAGATACGCAGTATTTT. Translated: CASRLGGASDTQYF.

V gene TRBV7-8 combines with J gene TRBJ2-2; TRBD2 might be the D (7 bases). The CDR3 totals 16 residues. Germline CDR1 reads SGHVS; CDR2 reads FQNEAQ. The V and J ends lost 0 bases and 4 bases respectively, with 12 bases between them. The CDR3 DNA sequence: TGTGCCAGCAGCTTAGCAGGAGGGGGGGCCACCGGGGAGCTGTTTTTT. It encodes CASSLAGGGATGELFF.

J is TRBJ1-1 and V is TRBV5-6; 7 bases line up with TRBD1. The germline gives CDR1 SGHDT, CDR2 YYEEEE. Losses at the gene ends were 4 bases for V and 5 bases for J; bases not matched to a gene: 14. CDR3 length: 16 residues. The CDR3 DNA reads TGTGCCAGCAGCAATGAAATGACAGGGATTTGGACTGAAGCTTTCTTT. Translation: CASSNEMTGIWTEAFF.

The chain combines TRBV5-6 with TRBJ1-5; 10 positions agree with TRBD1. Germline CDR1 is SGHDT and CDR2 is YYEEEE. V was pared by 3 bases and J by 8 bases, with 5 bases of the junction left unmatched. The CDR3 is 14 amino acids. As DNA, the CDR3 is TGTGCCAGCAGCTATGGACAGGGGGGTAAGCCCCAGCATTTT. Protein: CASSYGQGGKPQHF.

The CDR3 DNA follows: TGTGCCAGCATACCGGCGGGGGCAGCTAATAATTCACCCCTCCACTTT. Its protein product is CASIPAGAANNSPLHF. This chain links TRBV5-6 with TRBJ1-6; tentative D call: TRBD1 (6 bases). The CDR3 has 16 amino acids. CDR1 and CDR2 from the germline V gene are SGHDT and YYEEEE. Between the trimmed V and J ends, which lost 6 bases and 5 bases, there was a span of 18 bases. The full variable domain, rest sourced from reference TRBV5-6 and TRBJ1-6, is DAGVTQSPTHLIKTRGQQVTLRCSPKSGHDTVSWYQQALGQGPQFIFQYYEEEERQRGNFPDRFSGHQFPNYSSELNVNALLLGDSALYLCASIPAGAANNSPLHFGNGTRLTVT.

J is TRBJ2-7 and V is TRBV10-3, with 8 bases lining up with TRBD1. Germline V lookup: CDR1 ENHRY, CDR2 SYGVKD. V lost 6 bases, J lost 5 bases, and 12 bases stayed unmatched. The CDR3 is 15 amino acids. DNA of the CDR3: TGTGCCATCAGGGATCCCGGGACAGGCGGGGACGAGCAGTACTTC. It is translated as CAIRDPGTGGDEQYF.

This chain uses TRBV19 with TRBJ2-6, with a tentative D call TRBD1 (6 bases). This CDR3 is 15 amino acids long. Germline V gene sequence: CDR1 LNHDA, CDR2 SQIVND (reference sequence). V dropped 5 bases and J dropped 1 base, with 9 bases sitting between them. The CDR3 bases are TGTGCCAGTAGTCCCGACAGGTCTGGGGCCAACGTCCTGACTTTC. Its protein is CASSPDRSGANVLTF.